This TCR beta chain stems from a study of cytomegalovirus exposure and HLA in healthy donors. For the study at large: The study placed 70% to 85% of its roughly 430 genotyped donors in the Caucasian-associated ancestry cluster. The study, taken as a whole, reports: In a later analysis, several top co-occurrence clusters appeared linked to parvovirus B19, influenza, CMV and Epstein-Barr virus. Reported results showed that the classifier diagnosed cytomegalovirus status with high specificity and sensitivity. The investigators catalogued 150 or so TCR beta chains as cytomegalovirus-associated.

The PCR made use of 60 Vbeta and 13 Jbeta primers. Assay used: immunoSEQ multiplex PCR; TCRdb lists only in-frame clones, some missing. The sample records about 140,000 clones, 82% being singletons. To note about this clone: Its antigen is undetermined.

Germline CDR1 is MNHEY and CDR2 is SVGAGI. V dropped 6 bases and J dropped 5; count of bases not matched to a gene: 5. The CDR3 runs to 13 residues. Sequencing used PBMCs. The chain uses TRBV6-5 and TRBJ1-1; 8 nucleotides line up with TRBD1. The sequence came from a woman aged 45-60 years in good health and CMV-seropositive. The CDR3 protein is CASSDRGETEAFF. CDR3 bases: TGTGCCAGCAGCGACAGGGGAGAAACTGAAGCTTTCTTT.